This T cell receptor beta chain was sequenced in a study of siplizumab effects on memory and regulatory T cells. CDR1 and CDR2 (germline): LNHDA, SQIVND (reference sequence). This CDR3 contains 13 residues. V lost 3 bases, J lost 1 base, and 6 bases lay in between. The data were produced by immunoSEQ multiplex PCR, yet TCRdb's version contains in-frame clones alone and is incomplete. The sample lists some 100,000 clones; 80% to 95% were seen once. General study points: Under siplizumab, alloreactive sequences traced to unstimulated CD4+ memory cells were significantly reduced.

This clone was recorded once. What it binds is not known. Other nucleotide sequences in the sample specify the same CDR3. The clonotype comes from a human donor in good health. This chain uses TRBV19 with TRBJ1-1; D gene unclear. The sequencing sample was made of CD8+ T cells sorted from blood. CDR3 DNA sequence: TGTGCCAGTAGTATCTCAAGGAACACTGAAGCTTTCTTT. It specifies CASSISRNTEAFF. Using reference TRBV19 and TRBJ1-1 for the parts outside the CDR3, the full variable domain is DGGITQSPKYLFRKEGQNVTLSCEQNLNHDAMYWYRQDPGQGLRLIYYSQIVNDFQKGDIAEGYSVSREKKESFPLTVTSAQKNPTAFYLCASSISRNTEAFFGQGTRLTVV.